Included here is one T cell receptor (beta chain) sequence, with context. Per the authors' pipeline: Cell counts per sample came from amplifying reference gene primers. Using immunoSEQ multiplex PCR, the repertoire was profiled, and TCRdb retains in-frame clones only, with some absent. For V, J and clone size, that table is used; D and trimming come from the DNA. This sample has about 320,000 clones; approximately 91% occur once, and the top ten carry 5% to 5.5%. The CDR3 has 15 residues. CDR1 and CDR2 (germline): SNHLY, FYNNEI. V was trimmed by 6 bases and J by 2 bases, leaving 14 bases between them. These data are taken from a study of blood T cell repertoires in COVID-19. Living in roughly 23 US areas, the participants were between about 18 and 90 years of age. The recovered donors of Cohort 3 showed two negative PCRs, clearance, or symptom resolution.

The specimen sequenced was PBMCs or T cells enriched from blood (not recorded which). This clonotype originated in a man aged 60-69 years who had recovered from COVID-19. This sequence joins TRBV2 and TRBJ1-3; TRBD1 is a possible D gene (5 bases). CDR3 sequence reads: CASRVIGGAGNTIYF. DNA of the CDR3: TGTGCCAGCAGGGTTATTGGGGGGGCTGGAAACACCATATATTTT. The variable domain in full, with the rest retrieved from reference TRBV2 and TRBJ1-3, is EPEVTQTPSHQVTQMGQEVILRCVPISNHLYFYWYRQILGQKVEFLVSFYNNEISEKSEIFDDQFSVERPDGSNFTLKIRSTKLEDSAMYFCASRVIGGAGNTIYFGEGSWLTVV.